A selection of T cell receptor beta chains follows, all from one sample in a study of blood T cells in healthy people across ages. Each CDR3 protein gets one entry after TCRdb re-called the 5' RACE reads with MiXCR. The data hold about 800,000 distinct CDR3 sequences, with 58% observed a single time. Material for sequencing was blood. These TCRs come from a man aged 30 to 45 in good health. The CDR3 runs from the conserved cysteine through the conserved F or W. A D gene is named only where the DNA matches it firmly. Size is omitted from some rows. Given values are once, few, many or a class for expanded clones.

14,TRBD1,.,TRBJ2-2,TRBV5-5,TGTGCCAGCGGACAGGGTTCCTACGCCGGGGAGCTGTTTTTT,CASGQGSYAGELFF
14,.,.,TRBJ1-2,TRBV5-1,TGCGCCAGCAGCCCCGTGGGGGGCCTCTATGGCTACACCTTC,CASSPVGGLYGYTF
13,.,.,TRBJ2-7,TRBV20-1,TGCAGTGCTAGAGATCCGAGGGAGTTAGGGCAGTACTTC,CSARDPRELGQYF
14,.,.,TRBJ2-1,TRBV18,TGTGCCAGCAGGATGGGGGAAGAGGACAATGAGCAGTTCTTC,CASRMGEEDNEQFF
14,.,.,TRBJ2-3,TRBV5-1,TGCGCCAGCAGCGTGGAGCCCAGCACAGATACGCAGTATTTT,CASSVEPSTDTQYF
14,TRBD2,.,TRBJ2-3,TRBV6-4,TGTGCCAGCAGTGAACGGGGGGGAGAAGATACGCAGTATTTT,CASSERGGEDTQYF
17,.,.,TRBJ2-7,TRBV24-1,TGTGCCACCAGTGCGAGACTCGGGACATCGAGCTCCTACGAGCAGTACTTC,CATSARLGTSSSYEQYF
15,TRBD1,.,TRBJ2-7,TRBV10-3,TGTGCCATCAGTGGGGCGGACAGGGCCCCCTACGTGCAGTACTTC,CAISGADRAPYVQYF
15,.,.,TRBJ2-5,TRBV4-2,TGTGCCAGCAGCCAAGATAACAGGGACGGAGAGACCCAGTACTTC,CASSQDNRDGETQYF
15,.,.,TRBJ2-1,TRBV11-2,TGTGCCAGCAGCACAGACGCGAGCTCCTACAATGAGCAGTTCTTC,CASSTDASSYNEQFF
16,.,.,TRBJ2-5,TRBV7-2,TGTGCCAGCAGCTTAGTGGCTTGGGGGTCGCAAGAGACCCAGTACTTC,CASSLVAWGSQETQYF
13,.,once,TRBJ1-2,TRBV10-3,TGTGCCACAACCCCGATTACAGGAGATGGCTACACCTTC,CATTPITGDGYTF
15,.,.,TRBJ2-3,TRBV20-1,TGCAGTGCTAGAGGTGCGACAGCCTCCACAGATACGCAGTATTTT,CSARGATASTDTQYF
16,TRBD1,.,TRBJ2-2,TRBV18,TGTGCCAGCTCACCACGACAGGGCTGGGACACCGGGGAGCTGTTTTTT,CASSPRQGWDTGELFF
14,.,.,TRBJ2-7,TRBV27,TGTGCCAGCAGTTTCAGCATCGGGCCCTACGAGCAGTACTTC,CASSFSIGPYEQYF
16,TRBD2,.,TRBJ2-1,TRBV6-5,TGTGCCAGCAGTTATGCCGGGACTAGCGGTTACAATGAGCAGTTCTTC,CASSYAGTSGYNEQFF
13,.,once,TRBJ1-2,TRBV12-3/TRBV12-4,TGTGCCAGCAGCCGCGGACACAACTATGGCTACACCTTC,CASSRGHNYGYTF
14,TRBD1,few,TRBJ2-1,TRBV7-9,TGTGCCAGCAGCTTAGAGGACAGGTACGATGAGCAGTTCTTC,CASSLEDRYDEQFF
15,TRBD1,.,TRBJ2-5,TRBV19,TGTGCCAGTAGAACGACAGGGGAGATGTTGGAGACCCAGTACTTC,CASRTTGEMLETQYF
16,.,.,TRBJ2-7,TRBV9,TGTGCCAGCAGCGTAGGACAGGGCGCGGGGGGCTACGAGCAGTACTTC,CASSVGQGAGGYEQYF
16,TRBD1,few,TRBJ1-1,TRBV3-1,TGTGCCAGCAGCCCGGGGACAGGCACCATGAACACTGAAGCTTTCTTT,CASSPGTGTMNTEAFF
12,.,.,TRBJ1-1,TRBV6-6,TGTGCCAGCAGTTTCCCCACAGGGGAAGCTTTCTTT,CASSFPTGEAFF
13,.,.,TRBJ2-7,TRBV10-3,TGTGCCATCAGTGAAACGGGAGAGTATGAGCAGTACTTC,CAISETGEYEQYF
15,.,.,TRBJ2-1,TRBV7-2,TGTGCCAGCAGCCCCCCCGGGAGTACCTACAATGAGCAGTTCTTC,CASSPPGSTYNEQFF
13,.,few,TRBJ2-5,TRBV6-5,TGTGCCAGCAGTCCCGGGTCCACAGGGACCCAGTACTTC,CASSPGSTGTQYF
11,.,few,TRBJ2-1,TRBV29-1,TGCAGCGCAAAGACGTACAATGAGCAGTTCTTC,CSAKTYNEQFF
14,.,once,TRBJ1-2,TRBV10-3,TGTGCCATCAGTGAACAGGGTTCTAACTATGGCTACACCTTC,CAISEQGSNYGYTF
13,.,few,TRBJ1-6,TRBV20-1,TGCAGTGCTAGAGACGCCAATAATTCACCCCTCCACTTT,CSARDANNSPLHF
18,.,few,TRBJ2-3,TRBV28,TGTGCCAGCAGTTTATTGGTTCGGTCTCACTCTAGCACAGATACGCAGTATTTT,CASSLLVRSHSSTDTQYF
15,TRBD2,.,TRBJ2-1,TRBV6-2/TRBV6-3,TGTGCCAGCAGCCTTTTAGCGGGAGGGAGAAATGAGCAGTTCTTC,CASSLLAGGRNEQFF
17,TRBD2,.,TRBJ2-1,TRBV28,TGTGCCAGCACCGGGACTAGCGGGATTTTGACTATAGATGAGCAGTTCTTC,CASTGTSGILTIDEQFF
18,.,few,TRBJ1-6,TRBV7-2,TGTGCCAGCAGCCCCCACCAAAGGGGAAACTCCTATAATTCACCCCTCCACTTT,CASSPHQRGNSYNSPLHF
15,TRBD1,.,TRBJ2-3,TRBV11-2,TGTGCCAGCAACGGACAGGGGCTCTTAGATGGTACGCAGTATTTT,CASNGQGLLDGTQYF
17,TRBD1,.,TRBJ1-4,TRBV28,TGTGCCAGCAGCTCGAACTCCGGGACAGGCCCTAATGAAAAACTGTTTTTT,CASSSNSGTGPNEKLFF
14,.,.,TRBJ2-7,TRBV11-1,TGTGCCAGCAGGCCGAATAATTACAACAATGAGCAGTACTTC,CASRPNNYNNEQYF
12,.,.,TRBJ2-5,TRBV20-1,TGCAGTGCTAGAGCTGTTGGAGAGACCCAGTACTTC,CSARAVGETQYF
15,.,.,TRBJ2-1,TRBV5-5,TGTGCCAGCAGCCCTCAGGGACAAGCTTACAATGAGCAGTTCTTC,CASSPQGQAYNEQFF
13,TRBD1,.,TRBJ1-2,TRBV11-2,TGTGCCAGCAGCCCTTCAACAGGGGAAGGCTACACCTTC,CASSPSTGEGYTF
14,TRBD1,few,TRBJ2-4,TRBV7-3,TGTGCCAGCTCCGGAGACAGGGATTCACACATTCAGTACTTC,CASSGDRDSHIQYF
13,.,.,TRBJ1-1,TRBV29-1,TGCAGCACCACTATGACAGGCGGAACTGAAGCTTTCTTT,CSTTMTGGTEAFF
15,TRBD1,.,TRBJ1-2,TRBV20-1,TGCAGCGCCAGCGTTAATTTACAGGGGTCGGACGGCTACACCTTC,CSASVNLQGSDGYTF
9,.,few,TRBJ2-1,TRBV29-1,TGCAGCGTTGGGCGTGAGCAGTTCTTC,CSVGREQFF
14,.,once,TRBJ2-4,TRBV20-1,TGCAGTGCTGCTCCCGGGACAGCCAAAAACATTCAGTACTTC,CSAAPGTAKNIQYF
15,.,.,TRBJ2-7,TRBV13,TGTGCCAGCAGCCAACGTGAGACCTTATCCTACGAGCAGTACTTC,CASSQRETLSYEQYF
15,TRBD2,.,TRBJ2-1,TRBV11-3,TGTGCCAGCAGCTCGAATCCTAGCGGAATCTCTGAGCAGTTCTTC,CASSSNPSGISEQFF
13,.,.,TRBJ1-5,TRBV6-5,TGTGCCAGCGGGGCAGGGCCGAATCAGCCCCAGCATTTT,CASGAGPNQPQHF